These 19 T cell receptor beta chains were all obtained from the same sample, sequenced in a study of early T cells in non-severe SARS-CoV-2 infection. TCRdb re-called the 5' RACE reads through MiXCR, storing one row per CDR3 protein. The sample has tens of thousands of distinct CDR3 sequences, approximately 8.5% seen once. The source material was whole blood. The receptors originated from an adult who was a healthcare worker with PCR-confirmed SARS-CoV-2 infection or an uninfected control (not recorded which).

This clonotype was counted at least ten times. The chain has TRBV28 and TRBJ1-2, with D possibly TRBD1 on 5 matching bases. The germline V and J ends were trimmed by 5 bases and 4 bases, with 17 bases remaining between them. The germline gives CDR1 MDHEN, CDR2 SYDVKM. This CDR3 is built from 15 residues. The CDR3 loop reads CASSPPGFLAYGYTF. The DNA of the CDR3 is TGTGCCAGCAGTCCACCAGGGTTCCTGGCCTATGGCTACACCTTC.

V is TRBV6-2 or TRBV6-3 and J is TRBJ1-5; TRBD1 agrees at 7 bases. The V gene end was trimmed by 2 bases and the J gene end by 7 bases; junction bases not matched to a gene: 14. Per germline, CDR1 MNHEY and CDR2 SVGEGT. This CDR3 has 17 amino acids. The CDR3 nucleotides are TGTGCCAGCAGTTACATTATCGGGCAGGGGGACGGGCAGCCCCAGCATTTT. Protein: CASSYIIGQGDGQPQHF.

V gene TRBV30 combines with J gene TRBJ2-1, with 7 bases identical to TRBD2. The CDR3 consists of 16 residues. After removal of 6 bases from V and 6 bases from J, the junction contained 17 bases not matched to a gene. Germline-derived CDR1 and CDR2 are GTSNPN and SVGIG (reference sequence). The CDR3 nucleotides read TGTGCCTGCAAACCTGGGGGGGTCAACCCCAGCAATGAGCAGTTCTTC. This codes for CACKPGGVNPSNEQFF.

This clonotype was detected ten times or more. CDR3 sequence: CASRTTSGYEQYF. CDR3 nucleotides: TGTGCCAGCAGAACCACTAGCGGCTACGAGCAGTACTTC. The rearrangement uses TRBV14 and TRBJ2-7, with 8 bases lining up with TRBD2. V dropped 6 bases and J dropped 3; count of bases not matched to a gene: 4. There are 13 residues in the CDR3. Germline CDR1 SGHDN, CDR2 FVKESK.

This clonotype was recorded at least ten times. The rearrangement uses TRBV4-3 and TRBJ1-1; possible D gene TRBD1, 6 bases. This CDR3 region has 15 residues. Trimming stripped 1 base from V and 5 bases from J, with 14 bases between. The germline gives CDR1 LGHNA, CDR2 YSLEER. Here the CDR3 reads CASSQVPGVGTEAFF. The CDR3 DNA is TGCGCCAGCAGCCAAGTCCCAGGGGTCGGTACTGAAGCTTTCTTT.

This clonotype was seen repeatedly, ten times or more. The chain employs TRBV5-1 and TRBJ2-7, with 14 positions matching TRBD2. The CDR3 sequence is 16 residues long. The V gene end was trimmed by 5 bases and the J gene end by 3 bases; junction bases not matched to a gene: 7. Germline assignment: CDR1 SGHRS and CDR2 YFSETQ. The CDR3 region is CASSGTSGSSGYEQYF. In DNA, the CDR3 is TGCGCCAGCAGTGGGACTAGCGGGAGTTCGGGCTACGAGCAGTACTTC.

This clonotype has at least ten counts. V is TRBV20-1 and J is TRBJ1-3, with 7 bases identical to TRBD1. Germline V gives CDR1 DFQATT, CDR2 SNEGSKA (reference sequence). This CDR3 comprises 13 residues. Losses at the gene ends were 6 bases for V and 3 bases for J; bases not matched to a gene: 5. In DNA form, the CDR3 reads TGCAGTGCGAGCCGACAGGGTGGAAACACCATATATTTT. It yields the protein CSASRQGGNTIYF.

This clonotype was counted at least ten times. The J gene is TRBJ2-7, the V gene TRBV29-1; no firm D call. The CDR3 sequence is 12 residues long. Germline V gene lookup returns CDR1 SQVTM and CDR2 ANQGSEA. Deletions cut 1 base from V and 3 bases from J, with 7 bases between. The CDR3 here is CSVEADDYEQYF. The CDR3 region has the DNA TGCAGCGTTGAAGCCGATGACTACGAGCAGTACTTC.

This clonotype has at least ten counts. This chain uses TRBV20-1 with TRBJ2-1; TRBD2 agrees at 7 bases. The CDR3 is made up of 14 amino acids. The germline gives CDR1 DFQATT, CDR2 SNEGSKA (reference sequence). Trimming cost V 7 bases and J 4 bases; bases outside gene matches: 10. CDR3 DNA sequence: TGCAGTGTTACTGGGACTACAGATTACAATGAGCAGTTCTTC. Translation: CSVTGTTDYNEQFF.

There are many counts of this clonotype. This chain uses TRBV7-3 with TRBJ2-5, with 8 bases that match TRBD2. Germline V lookup: CDR1 SGHTA, CDR2 FQGTGA. The CDR3 runs to 15 residues. Trimming took 5 bases from V and 6 from J; bases not matched to a gene: 11. The CDR3 DNA reads TGTGCCAGCAGCCCATGGGGGACTAGGTGTAAGACCCAGTACTTC. Its translation: CASSPWGTRCKTQYF.

Ten or more counts support this clonotype. V is TRBV20-1 and J is TRBJ1-5; D gene unclear. Germline-derived CDR1 and CDR2 are DFQATT and SNEGSKA (reference sequence). With 3 bases removed from V and 2 bases from J, the gap between germline ends came to 5 bases. CDR3 size: 12 residues. CDR3 in amino acids: CSASRGNQPQHF. The CDR3 DNA is TGCAGTGCTAGTAGGGGCAATCAGCCCCAGCATTTT.

This clonotype was seen repeatedly, ten times or more. The genes are TRBV5-1 and TRBJ2-1, with TRBD2 identical over 9 bases. CDR3 length: 16 amino acids. Germline V gives CDR1 SGHRS, CDR2 YFSETQ. V lost 4 bases to trimming and J lost 7 bases; unmatched junction nucleotides: 12. The CDR3 nucleotides are TGCGCCAGCAGCGGGGGGACTAGCCCCAATGGGAATGAGCAGTTCTTC. It yields the protein CASSGGTSPNGNEQFF.

This clonotype was observed many times. The V gene is TRBV29-1, the J gene TRBJ2-3; D possibly corresponds to TRBD1 (5 bases). The V end was cut by 5 bases, the J end by 0 bases, with 15 bases between. The CDR3 runs to 15 residues. Germline V gene data show CDR1 as SQVTM and CDR2 as ANQGSEA. CDR3 in DNA: TGCAGCGTTCCAGGGTGGAATCCAAGCACAGATACGCAGTATTTT. Translating it yields CSVPGWNPSTDTQYF.

This clonotype was picked up many times. The chain uses TRBV12-3 or TRBV12-4 and TRBJ2-1; maybe TRBD1 (6 bases). Deletions cut 4 bases from V and 7 bases from J, with 14 bases between. The CDR3 consists of 14 residues. CDR3 sequence: CASSSRQGWNEQFF. CDR3 DNA sequence: TGTGCCAGCAGTTCCCGGCAGGGGTGGAATGAGCAGTTCTTC.

In this sample, this clonotype turned up a few times. The V and J genes are TRBV5-1 and TRBJ2-5; TRBD2 aligns across 9 bases. Germline V gene sequence: CDR1 SGHRS, CDR2 YFSETQ. V lost 3 bases to trimming and J lost 4 bases; unmatched junction nucleotides: 4. The CDR3 is 14 amino acids. The CDR3 bases are TGCGCCAGCAGCTATTTAGCGGGAGCAGAGACCCAGTACTTC. Translation: CASSYLAGAETQYF.

The chain employs TRBV20-1 and TRBJ2-2; D not resolved. This CDR3 is built from 17 residues. V lost 1 base and J lost 3, with 18 bases in between. The germline CDR1 and CDR2 sequences are DFQATT and SNEGSKA (reference sequence). The CDR3: CSARGVSLFGDTGELFF. The CDR3, as DNA: TGCAGTGCTAGAGGGGTGTCTTTGTTCGGAGACACCGGGGAGCTGTTTTTT.

Concerning this clonotype itself: Possible read error: a much larger clone is one base away. The CDR3, as DNA: TGCAGTGCTAGAGAGTCTAGCGGCCTCACAGATACGCTGTATTTT. Its translation: CSARESSGLTDTLYF. The chain couples TRBV20-1 to TRBJ2-3; 7 bases match TRBD2. Germline-derived CDR1 and CDR2 are DFQATT and SNEGSKA (reference sequence). The CDR3 totals 15 residues.

For the CDR3, the DNA is TGTGCCAGCAGCTTTGGGGACTACGAGCAGTACTTC. Translated: CASSFGDYEQYF. The chain uses TRBV5-6 and TRBJ2-7, with no clear D. The germline CDR1 and CDR2 sequences are SGHDT and YYEEEE. Trimming pared 2 bases from V and 3 bases from J, leaving 6 bases between. The CDR3 sequence is 12 residues long.

The chain carries TRBV28 and TRBJ2-4; TRBD2 aligns across 9 bases. Germline CDR1 and CDR2: MDHEN and SYDVKM. Germline trimming cut 2 bases from V and 12 bases from J; bases unmatched to any gene: 5. This CDR3 has 13 amino acids. The CDR3 loop reads CASSLGGTSNQYF. For the CDR3, the DNA is TGTGCCAGCAGTTTAGGGGGGACTAGCAATCAGTACTTC.